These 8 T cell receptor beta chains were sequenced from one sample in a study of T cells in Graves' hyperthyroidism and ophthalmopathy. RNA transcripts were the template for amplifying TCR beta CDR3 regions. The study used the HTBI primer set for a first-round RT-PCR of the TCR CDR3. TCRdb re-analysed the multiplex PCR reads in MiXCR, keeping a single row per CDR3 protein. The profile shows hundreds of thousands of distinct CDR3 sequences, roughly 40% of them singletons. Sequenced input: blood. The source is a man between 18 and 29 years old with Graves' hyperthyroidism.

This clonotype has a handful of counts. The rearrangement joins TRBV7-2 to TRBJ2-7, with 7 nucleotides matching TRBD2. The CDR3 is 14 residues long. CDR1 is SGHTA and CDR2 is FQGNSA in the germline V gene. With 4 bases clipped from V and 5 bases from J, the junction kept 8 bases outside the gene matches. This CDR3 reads CASSSTGGWDEQYF. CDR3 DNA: TGTGCCAGCAGCTCCACGGGGGGATGGGACGAGCAGTACTTC.

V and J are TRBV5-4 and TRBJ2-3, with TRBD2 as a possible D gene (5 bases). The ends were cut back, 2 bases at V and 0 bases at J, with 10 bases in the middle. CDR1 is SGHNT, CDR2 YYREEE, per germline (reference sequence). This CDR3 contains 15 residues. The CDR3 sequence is CASSLGGTSTDTQYF. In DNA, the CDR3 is TGTGCCAGCAGCTTAGGAGGTACTAGCACAGATACGCAGTATTTT.

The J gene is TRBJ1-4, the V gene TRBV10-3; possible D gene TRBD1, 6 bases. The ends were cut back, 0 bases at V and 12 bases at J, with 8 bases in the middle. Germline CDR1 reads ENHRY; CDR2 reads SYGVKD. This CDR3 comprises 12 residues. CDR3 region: CAISESNRELFF. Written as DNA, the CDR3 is TGTGCCATCAGTGAGTCAAACAGGGAACTGTTTTTT.

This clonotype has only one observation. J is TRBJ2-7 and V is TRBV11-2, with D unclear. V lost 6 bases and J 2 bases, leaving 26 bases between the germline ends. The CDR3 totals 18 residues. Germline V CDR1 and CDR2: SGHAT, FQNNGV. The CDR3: CASRQDGDGGPAAYEQYF. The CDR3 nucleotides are TGTGCCAGCAGACAAGACGGAGATGGCGGACCCGCCGCCTACGAGCAGTACTTC. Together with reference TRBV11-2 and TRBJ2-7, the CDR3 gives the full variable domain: EAGVAQSPRYKIIEKRQSVAFWCNPISGHATLYWYQQILGQGPKLLIQFQNNGVVDDSQLPKDRFSAERLKGVDSTLKIQPAKLEDSAVYLCASRQDGDGGPAAYEQYFGPGTRLTVT.

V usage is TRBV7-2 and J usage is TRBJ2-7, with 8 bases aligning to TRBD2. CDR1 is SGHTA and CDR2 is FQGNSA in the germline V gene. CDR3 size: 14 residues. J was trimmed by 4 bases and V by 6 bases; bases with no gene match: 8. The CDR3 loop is CASRASGGEYEQYF. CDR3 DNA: TGTGCCAGCAGGGCCAGCGGGGGCGAATACGAGCAGTACTTC.

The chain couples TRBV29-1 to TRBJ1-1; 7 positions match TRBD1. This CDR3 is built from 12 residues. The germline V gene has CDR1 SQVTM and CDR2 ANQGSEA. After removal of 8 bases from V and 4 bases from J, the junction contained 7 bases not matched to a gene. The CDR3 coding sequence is TGCAGCAAATTACAGGGGAGCACTGAAGCTTTCTTT. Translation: CSKLQGSTEAFF.

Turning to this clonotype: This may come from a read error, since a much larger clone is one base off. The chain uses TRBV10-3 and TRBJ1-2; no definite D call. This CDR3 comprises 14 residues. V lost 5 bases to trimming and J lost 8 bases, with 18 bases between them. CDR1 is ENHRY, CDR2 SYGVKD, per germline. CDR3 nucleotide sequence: TGTGCCATCAGTCCGACGGAGCGGGCGAGAGGCTACACCTTC. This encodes CAISPTERARGYTF.

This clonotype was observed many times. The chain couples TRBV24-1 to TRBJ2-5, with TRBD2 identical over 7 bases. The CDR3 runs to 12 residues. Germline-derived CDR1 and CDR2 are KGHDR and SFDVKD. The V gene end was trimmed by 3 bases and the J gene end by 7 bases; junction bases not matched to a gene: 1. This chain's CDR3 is CATSDGGVTQYF. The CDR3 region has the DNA TGTGCCACCAGTGATGGGGGGGTGACCCAGTACTTC.